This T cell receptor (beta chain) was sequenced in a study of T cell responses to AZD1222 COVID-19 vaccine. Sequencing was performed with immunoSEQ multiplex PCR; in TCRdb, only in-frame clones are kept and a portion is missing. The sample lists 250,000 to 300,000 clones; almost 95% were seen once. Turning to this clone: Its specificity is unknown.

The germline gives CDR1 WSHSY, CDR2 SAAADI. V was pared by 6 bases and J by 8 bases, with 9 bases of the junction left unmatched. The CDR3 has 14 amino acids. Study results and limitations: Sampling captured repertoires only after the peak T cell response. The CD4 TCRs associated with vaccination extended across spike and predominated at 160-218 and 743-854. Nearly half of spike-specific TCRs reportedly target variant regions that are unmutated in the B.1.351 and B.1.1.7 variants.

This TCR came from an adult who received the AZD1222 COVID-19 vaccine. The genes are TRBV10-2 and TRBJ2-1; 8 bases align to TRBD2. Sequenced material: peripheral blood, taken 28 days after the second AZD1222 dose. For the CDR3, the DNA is TGCGCCAGCAGCGCCGAGCGGGGGAGGGATGAGCAGTTCTTC. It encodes CASSAERGRDEQFF.